This T cell receptor beta chain was captured by sequencing in a study of beta chain features in type 1 diabetes. One heparinised draw, averaging around 0.12 L, was taken per donor. Note on this clone: Its antigen is as yet unknown.

Expressed TCRB transcripts got sequenced, as all isolated RNA was reverse transcribed. Profiled with immunoSEQ multiplex PCR; TCRdb holds only in-frame clones, not every one. The sample consists of some 45,000 clones, around 50% of them appearing once. Study-wide results and limits: Type 1 diabetes patients had VDJ junctions that carried fewer insertions and more deletions.

CDR1 is WNHNN, CDR2 SYGVQD, per germline (reference sequence). V dropped 0 bases and J dropped 5; count of bases not matched to a gene: 0. The CDR3 has 15 amino acids. The sequencing sample was made of Tregs from blood. This receptor was obtained from a woman aged 18 to 35 in good health. The rearrangement links TRBV10-1 to TRBJ2-1, with 11 bases fitting TRBD2. The CDR3 coding sequence is TGCGCCAGCAGTGAGTCGACTAGCGGGAACAATGAGCAGTTCTTC. Encoded protein: CASSESTSGNNEQFF.